This TCR beta chain stems from a study of Tregs in tolerant kidney transplant recipients (dated by TCRdb to 2018 to 2020). Background on the whole study: The transplants used related donors along with nonmyeloablative bone marrow transplantation, and in the human trials mixed chimerism was transient. The study applied TCRbeta sequencing to find donor-specific regulatory T cells before combined kidney and bone marrow transplantation and then followed those same cells after transplant.

The time point tag for this specimen amounts to: blood sample drawn before combined kidney and bone marrow transplant. Unstimulated Tregs (CD4+CD25+CD127-), CD4+ non-Tregs (CD4+CD25-), CD4 and CD8 cells were FACS-sorted from thawed PBMCs. Patients were 4 combined kidney and bone marrow transplant recipients from the ITN036ST trial, and only these trial subjects had samples available. Healthy control blood was processed by Ficoll density gradient to PBMCs and cryopreserved; patient PBMCs were collected before and after transplant. For TCRbeta CDR3 sequencing, genomic DNA from the sorted cells was extracted using the QIAGEN DNeasy Blood and Tissue Kit. Through immunoSEQ, high-throughput TCRbeta CDR3 sequencing was done commercially, including PCR amplification with internal controls and bias correction. Under the source paper's analysis protocol: Unique productive TCRbeta sequences were defined by CDR3 nucleotide sequence where primers matched, otherwise by CDR3 amino acid sequence with Vbeta and Jbeta genes. To correct sorting error, sequences shared between sorted populations at a frequency ratio of 2:1 or less were removed; the rest were assigned to the higher population. A sequence counted as donor-reactive if, in CFSE-low cells, the sequence had a frequency of at least 0.01% and was expanded at least 5-fold compared with unstimulated cells. Repertoire divergence was quantified by Jensen-Shannon divergence calculated from the top 100 TCRbeta sequences ranked by frequency. When a sample had multiple sequencing runs, each run was corrected for sorting error separately and the runs were then pooled. Drawn from immuneACCESS, this table holds only the in-frame rearrangements with V and J called that TCRdb kept. Clones are partly lost; checked studies trace under half to an unresolved V gene and leave the rest unexplained. V and J calls and clone size are those listed in that table; D and trimming were worked out from the DNA. The sample profile shows about 100,000 clones; nearly 90% of them were found once. The top ten constitute nearly 0.35% of the sample.

The study at large found these results: In tolerant patients, the expansion of donor-specific Tregs was greater than global Treg expansion, suggesting that the expansion was antigen-driven rather than nonspecific. The most biologically relevant and donor-specific TCRbeta repertoire appeared to be identified by expanding Tregs with activated donor B cells. Because the PCR primers were changed over time for some patients, nucleotide-level comparison could not be performed across the samples from those patients. The study was limited by small patient numbers, and the findings need validation in larger populations and under other immunosuppression protocols. Biological reproducibility was not directly assessed, although technical replication error appeared to be minimal.

Concerning this clone: This receptor's antigen is unknown. No quality values exist for individual bases; no much larger clone is one base distant.

The CDR3 starts with the cysteine, ends with the phenylalanine, and has 16 residues. Only the CDR3 part of the read is kept: 48 bases, read in frame from the first base. For CDR1 and CDR2, the germline V gene lists MGHDK and SYGVNS. Compared with germline, V lacks 1 base and J lacks 2 bases; bases without a gene match: 6. The sample in question was CD4+ T cells from blood, obtained before the transplant. Recombination connected TRBV25-1 to TRBJ2-5; 8 central bases correspond to TRBD2. The sequence came from a human donor who received a combined kidney and bone marrow transplant. The bases are TGTGCCAGCAGTGAATCAGGGTCTAGCGGGCAAGAGACCCAGTACTTC. It translates as CASSESGSSGQETQYF.